This is a list of T cell receptor beta chains from one sample in a study of beta chain features in type 1 diabetes. Libraries were prepared by immunoSEQ multiplex PCR; TCRdb keeps only in-frame clonotypes and omits some of them. Among about 150,000 clones, about 12% were seen once, and the ten largest hold 1.3%. The specimen was central memory CD4+ T cells from blood. Receptors originate from a man younger than 35 with type 1 diabetes. The CDR3 runs from the conserved cysteine through the conserved F or W. The D gene is left open where the match is weak. Part of the rows lack a size; the others show once, few, many or a class for expanded clones.

CDR3aa,CDR3nt,j_gene,abundance,d_gene,v_gene
CASSHDRNYGYTF,TGTGCCAGTAGTCATGACAGAAACTATGGCTACACCTTC,TRBJ1-2,few,NA,TRBV19
CASSDSLTSAFF,TGCGCCAGCAGCGACTCGCTGACGAGTGCTTTCTTT,TRBJ1-1,NA,NA,TRBV5-1
CSVNPFDSNTGELFF,TGCAGCGTTAACCCCTTTGACAGTAACACCGGGGAGCTGTTTTTT,TRBJ2-2,NA,NA,TRBV29-1
CASSSTGRDTF,TGTGCCAGCAGCTCTACAGGGAGAGACACCTTC,TRBJ1-2,NA,NA,TRBV28
CASRQPTRQETQYF,TGTGCCAGCAGACAGCCGACACGACAAGAGACCCAGTACTTC,TRBJ2-5,NA,NA,TRBV6-6
CASSPRSTEKLFF,TGTGCCAGTAGTCCACGGTCGACAGAAAAACTGTTTTTT,TRBJ1-4,many,NA,TRBV19
CASSPLTGSNDEQFF,TGTGCCAGCTCACCACTGACAGGGAGCAACGATGAGCAGTTCTTC,TRBJ2-1,few,TRBD1,TRBV18
CASSSAGGKLNEQFF,TGTGCCAGCAGCTCCGCGGGGGGGAAGTTGAATGAGCAGTTCTTC,TRBJ2-1,NA,TRBD2,TRBV7-2
CASSPLGQTNNSPLHF,TGTGCCAGCAGCCCCCTGGGACAGACCAATAATTCACCCCTCCACTTT,TRBJ1-6,many,TRBD1,TRBV14
CASSLSDLGNTEAFF,TGTGCCAGCAGCTTAAGCGATTTGGGAAACACTGAAGCTTTCTTT,TRBJ1-1,NA,NA,TRBV11-2
CASSYRDRAFRALHF,TGTGCCAGCAGTTACAGAGACAGGGCCTTTCGGGCTCTCCACTTT,TRBJ1-6,NA,TRBD1,TRBV6-5
CASSYNDRGSPLHF,TGTGCCAGCAGTTACAATGACAGGGGTTCACCCCTCCACTTT,TRBJ1-6,NA,TRBD1,TRBV6-5
CAWGQGWEKLFF,TGTGCCTGGGGTCAGGGTTGGGAAAAACTGTTTTTT,TRBJ1-4,NA,NA,TRBV30
CASSPGVEEKLFF,TGTGCCAGCTCACCAGGGGTGGAGGAAAAACTGTTTTTT,TRBJ1-4,NA,NA,TRBV18
CASSTRPGQGETQYF,TGTGCCAGCAGTACACGACCGGGACAGGGAGAGACCCAGTACTTC,TRBJ2-5,NA,TRBD1,TRBV6-5
CASSLGGRETQYF,TGTGCCAGCAGCTTAGGAGGCCGTGAGACCCAGTACTTC,TRBJ2-5,few,NA,TRBV7-2
CASSPRTVDYEQYF,TGTGCCAGCAGCCCTCGGACCGTCGACTACGAGCAGTACTTC,TRBJ2-7,NA,NA,TRBV9
CSVKGGVDQPQHF,TGCAGCGTAAAGGGGGGGGTCGATCAGCCCCAGCATTTT,TRBJ1-5,NA,NA,TRBV29-1
CASSFSGVTYNEQFF,TGCGCCAGCAGCTTTTCAGGGGTTACCTACAATGAGCAGTTCTTC,TRBJ2-1,NA,NA,TRBV5-1
CASSSSPSEAFF,TGCGCCAGCAGCTCCTCACCTTCTGAAGCTTTCTTT,TRBJ1-1,NA,NA,TRBV5-1
CASSHGQGFYEQYF,TGCGCCAGCAGTCACGGACAGGGGTTCTACGAGCAGTACTTC,TRBJ2-7,NA,TRBD1,TRBV5-1
CASSPGQADYEQYF,TGTGCCAGCAGTCCGGGACAGGCCGACTACGAGCAGTACTTC,TRBJ2-7,NA,TRBD1,TRBV7-9
CATSTRDRSFSGANVLTF,TGTGCCACCAGCACCCGGGACAGATCCTTCTCTGGGGCCAACGTCCTGACTTTC,TRBJ2-6,NA,TRBD1,TRBV15
CAWSLSYNEQFF,TGTGCCTGGAGTTTATCATACAATGAGCAGTTCTTC,TRBJ2-1,many,NA,TRBV30
CASSPVGLDTNEQFF,TGTGCCAGCTCACCCGTGGGACTAGATACTAATGAGCAGTTCTTC,TRBJ2-1,few,TRBD2,TRBV18
CASSAQGSYEQYF,TGTGCCAGCAGCGCACAGGGTTCCTACGAGCAGTACTTC,TRBJ2-7,NA,NA,TRBV5-4
CATRDRGDSYGYTF,TGTGCCACCCGGGACAGGGGAGATTCCTATGGCTACACCTTC,TRBJ1-2,few,TRBD1,TRBV2
CASRGTGTGYEQFF,TGTGCCAGCAGGGGGACAGGGACAGGCTATGAGCAGTTCTTC,TRBJ2-1,NA,TRBD1,TRBV2
CASTPMLAGHQTQYF,TGTGCCAGCACCCCTATGCTAGCGGGTCATCAGACCCAGTACTTC,TRBJ2-5,many,TRBD2,TRBV28
CASSRQGLNEQFF,TGTGCCAGCAGCCGACAGGGTTTGAATGAGCAGTTCTTC,TRBJ2-1,NA,TRBD1,TRBV11-2
CASSLEGAGANVLTF,TGTGCCAGCAGCTTAGAAGGGGCTGGGGCCAACGTCCTGACTTTC,TRBJ2-6,few,NA,TRBV7-9
CASSLGQGKVNEQFF,TGCGCCAGCAGCTTGGGACAGGGGAAGGTGAATGAGCAGTTCTTC,TRBJ2-1,NA,TRBD1,TRBV5-1
CASSLSTDTQYF,TGTGCCAGCAGCTTGTCCACAGATACGCAGTATTTT,TRBJ2-3,few,NA,TRBV11-3
CASSSIQGALDTQYF,TGTGCCAGCAGCTCGATCCAGGGGGCTCTAGATACGCAGTATTTT,TRBJ2-3,few,TRBD1,TRBV7-2
CASSLRNEQFF,TGTGCCAGCAGCTTGCGTAATGAGCAGTTCTTC,TRBJ2-1,NA,NA,TRBV9
CASSLIAGFSGANVLTF,TGTGCCAGCAGCTTAATAGCGGGGTTCTCTGGGGCCAACGTCCTGACTTTC,TRBJ2-6,NA,TRBD2,TRBV7-2
CASSFDATNYGYTF,TGTGCCAGCAGTTTCGATGCCACTAACTATGGCTACACCTTC,TRBJ1-2,few,NA,TRBV27
CASSQGPMGETQYF,TGTGCCAGCAGCCAGGGGCCCATGGGAGAGACCCAGTACTTC,TRBJ2-5,few,NA,TRBV7-3
CASSQGDRPNYGYTF,TGCGCCAGCAGCCAAGGGGACAGACCTAACTATGGCTACACCTTC,TRBJ1-2,NA,TRBD1,TRBV4-3
CASSLGFVGGYNEQFF,TGTGCCAGCAGCTTAGGGTTTGTCGGGGGGTATAATGAGCAGTTCTTC,TRBJ2-1,few,TRBD2,TRBV11-3
CASSPGTGGLREQYF,TGTGCCAGCAGCCCAGGGACAGGGGGTTTGAGGGAGCAGTACTTC,TRBJ2-7,few,TRBD1,TRBV5-8
CASSPGGNTEAFF,TGTGCCAGCTCACCCGGAGGGAACACTGAAGCTTTCTTT,TRBJ1-1,few,NA,TRBV18
CAIKGVGNTEAFF,TGTGCCATCAAGGGGGTTGGGAACACTGAAGCTTTCTTT,TRBJ1-1,many,NA,TRBV10-3
CAAWAGTEQFF,TGTGCCGCATGGGCGGGGACTGAGCAGTTCTTC,TRBJ2-1,many,NA,TRBV10-3
CASSPRPYYGYTF,TGTGCCAGCAGCCCACGGCCCTACTATGGCTACACCTTC,TRBJ1-2,NA,NA,TRBV27
CASSKAGAAVGQPQHF,TGTGCCAGCAGCAAGGCCGGGGCCGCGGTTGGTCAGCCCCAGCATTTT,TRBJ1-5,NA,NA,TRBV5-6